This TCR beta chain was observed in a study of shared clonotypes between healthy human individuals. This clone was picked up one time. Produced via immunoSEQ multiplex PCR; TCRdb's table is partial and in-frame only. The repertoire holds 2 million to 2.5 million clones, with 95% as singletons. Source material: naive CD4+ T cells sorted from blood. The subset here: CD45RA+ positively selected. The receptor's source is a man aged 18-30 years in good health.

The CDR3 bases are TGCAGCGTTGGTCTAGGGAGAAAGGATGAGCAGTTCTTC. It yields the protein CSVGLGRKDEQFF. The chain has TRBV29-1 and TRBJ2-1, with a weak D call TRBD2 (5 bases). V gave up 4 bases and J gave up 8 bases, with 15 bases separating them. The CDR3 is made up of 13 amino acids. Germline values: CDR1 SQVTM, CDR2 ANQGSEA.